A selection of T cell receptor beta chains follows, all from one sample in a study of shared clonotypes between healthy human individuals. TCRdb's table, derived via immunoSEQ multiplex PCR, lists solely in-frame clones and lacks some. The sample consists of about 1.1 million clones, 60% to 85% of them appearing once. The material sequenced was memory CD4+ T cells from PBMCs. The receptor set was obtained from a man aged 18 to 30 in good health. Some clones in this sample may be carry-over from other donors' samples. The CDR3 runs from the conserved cysteine through the conserved F or W. Fields, in order: J gene, clone size, V gene, D gene, CDR3 protein, CDR3 DNA. D genes are given only for firm matches. Not every row has a clone size; where given, it reads once, few, many or a size class.

j_gene: TRBJ2-2
abundance: NA
v_gene: TRBV9
d_gene: TRBD2
CDR3aa: CASSVDSGSLGGELFF
CDR3nt: TGTGCCAGCAGCGTAGATAGCGGGAGCCTTGGAGGGGAGCTGTTTTTT

j_gene: TRBJ2-5
abundance: NA
v_gene: TRBV28
d_gene: NA
CDR3aa: CASSLVQGNLRETQYF
CDR3nt: TGTGCCAGCAGTTTAGTTCAGGGCAACCTCCGGGAGACCCAGTACTTC

j_gene: TRBJ2-7
abundance: few
v_gene: TRBV30
d_gene: TRBD2
CDR3aa: CAWSVWVGRSYEQYF
CDR3nt: TGTGCCTGGAGTGTATGGGTCGGGAGGTCCTACGAGCAGTACTTC

j_gene: TRBJ2-7
abundance: NA
v_gene: TRBV10-3
d_gene: TRBD2
CDR3aa: CATNVAGGGKQYF
CDR3nt: TGTGCCACCAACGTAGCGGGGGGTGGGAAGCAGTACTTC

j_gene: TRBJ1-1
abundance: NA
v_gene: TRBV2
d_gene: NA
CDR3aa: CASSAYLPGETEAFF
CDR3nt: TGTGCCAGCAGTGCGTACCTCCCAGGGGAAACTGAAGCTTTCTTT

j_gene: TRBJ1-2
abundance: NA
v_gene: TRBV7-2
d_gene: TRBD1
CDR3aa: CASSTRQGTSYGYTF
CDR3nt: TGTGCCAGCAGCACTCGACAGGGTACGAGTTATGGCTACACCTTC

j_gene: TRBJ2-7
abundance: NA
v_gene: TRBV19
d_gene: TRBD1
CDR3aa: CASSSTGGAYEQYF
CDR3nt: TGTGCCAGTTCTTCGACAGGGGGCGCCTACGAGCAGTACTTC

j_gene: TRBJ1-1
abundance: NA
v_gene: TRBV5-1
d_gene: TRBD1
CDR3aa: CASSLGPGQGEAFF
CDR3nt: TGCGCCAGCAGCTTGGGGCCGGGACAGGGTGAAGCTTTCTTT

j_gene: TRBJ1-5
abundance: few
v_gene: TRBV28
d_gene: NA
CDR3aa: CASSKSGQPQHF
CDR3nt: TGTGCCAGCAGTAAATCCGGTCAGCCCCAGCATTTT

j_gene: TRBJ2-3
abundance: many
v_gene: TRBV7-9
d_gene: TRBD2
CDR3aa: CASSLERDGVTQYF
CDR3nt: TGTGCCAGCAGCTTAGAGCGGGATGGTGTTACGCAGTATTTT

j_gene: TRBJ1-2
abundance: NA
v_gene: TRBV28
d_gene: NA
CDR3aa: CASSFWGAVSGYTF
CDR3nt: TGTGCCAGCAGTTTTTGGGGGGCAGTTAGTGGCTACACCTTC

j_gene: TRBJ2-7
abundance: NA
v_gene: TRBV20-1
d_gene: NA
CDR3aa: CSGQEQYF
CDR3nt: TGCAGTGGCCAGGAGCAGTACTTC

j_gene: TRBJ2-6
abundance: NA
v_gene: TRBV25-1
d_gene: NA
CDR3aa: CASKFSEANVLTF
CDR3nt: TGTGCCAGCAAATTCTCTGAGGCCAACGTCCTGACTTTC

j_gene: TRBJ1-1
abundance: NA
v_gene: TRBV4-1
d_gene: NA
CDR3aa: CASSQGRENTEAFF
CDR3nt: TGCGCCAGCAGCCAAGGAAGGGAGAACACTGAAGCTTTCTTT

j_gene: TRBJ2-2
abundance: NA
v_gene: TRBV6-1
d_gene: NA
CDR3aa: CASKAVGNTGELFF
CDR3nt: TGTGCCAGCAAGGCGGTAGGGAACACCGGGGAGCTGTTTTTT

j_gene: TRBJ2-7
abundance: NA
v_gene: TRBV5-4
d_gene: TRBD1
CDR3aa: CASTAGTGDKGQYF
CDR3nt: TGTGCCAGCACAGCGGGGACAGGGGATAAAGGGCAGTACTTC

j_gene: TRBJ2-7
abundance: NA
v_gene: TRBV19
d_gene: TRBD2
CDR3aa: CASRHTSGSYYEQYF
CDR3nt: TGTGCCAGTAGGCATACTAGCGGGAGTTACTACGAGCAGTACTTC

j_gene: TRBJ1-5
abundance: NA
v_gene: TRBV6-5
d_gene: NA
CDR3aa: CASSYQRGQPQHF
CDR3nt: TGTGCCAGCAGTTACCAACGGGGTCAGCCCCAGCATTTT

j_gene: TRBJ2-3
abundance: NA
v_gene: TRBV5-1
d_gene: TRBD2
CDR3aa: CASSFSGPGTDTQYF
CDR3nt: TGCGCCAGCAGCTTTAGCGGGCCTGGCACAGATACGCAGTATTTT

j_gene: TRBJ1-4
abundance: NA
v_gene: TRBV28
d_gene: TRBD1
CDR3aa: CASSWAGQLEKLFF
CDR3nt: TGTGCCAGCAGTTGGGCGGGACAGCTAGAAAAACTGTTTTTT

j_gene: TRBJ1-5
abundance: few
v_gene: TRBV7-9
d_gene: NA
CDR3aa: CASSLQGNNQPQHF
CDR3nt: TGTGCCAGCAGCTTACAGGGGAACAATCAGCCCCAGCATTTT

j_gene: TRBJ2-1
abundance: many
v_gene: TRBV9
d_gene: TRBD2
CDR3aa: CASSVDPAGGYNEQFF
CDR3nt: TGTGCCAGCAGCGTAGATCCAGCGGGAGGTTACAATGAGCAGTTCTTC

j_gene: TRBJ1-4
abundance: once
v_gene: TRBV5-1
d_gene: NA
CDR3aa: CASSLGGQRSEKLFF
CDR3nt: TGCGCCAGCAGCTTGGGGGGTCAGCGATCGGAAAAACTGTTTTTT

j_gene: TRBJ2-3
abundance: NA
v_gene: TRBV5-1
d_gene: NA
CDR3aa: CASSLAQNTDTQYF
CDR3nt: TGCGCCAGCAGCTTGGCACAGAACACAGATACGCAGTATTTT

j_gene: TRBJ2-5
abundance: NA
v_gene: TRBV7-2
d_gene: NA
CDR3aa: CASSLIAARAQQTQYF
CDR3nt: TGTGCCAGCAGCTTAATAGCTGCTAGGGCCCAGCAGACCCAGTACTTC

j_gene: TRBJ2-1
abundance: NA
v_gene: TRBV5-1
d_gene: NA
CDR3aa: CASSRDSTGHEQFF
CDR3nt: TGCGCCAGCAGCCGGGACTCTACGGGACATGAGCAGTTCTTC

j_gene: TRBJ2-5
abundance: NA
v_gene: TRBV11-2
d_gene: NA
CDR3aa: CASSPGQFGLGQETQYF
CDR3nt: TGTGCCAGCAGCCCAGGACAGTTTGGGCTGGGGCAAGAGACCCAGTACTTC

j_gene: TRBJ1-2
abundance: NA
v_gene: TRBV2
d_gene: TRBD1
CDR3aa: CASRFTGGADYGYTF
CDR3nt: TGTGCCAGCCGATTCACAGGGGGCGCGGACTATGGCTACACCTTC

j_gene: TRBJ2-3
abundance: NA
v_gene: TRBV11-2
d_gene: NA
CDR3aa: CASSPTSGTDTQYF
CDR3nt: TGTGCCAGCAGCCCAACTTCGGGCACAGATACGCAGTATTTT

j_gene: TRBJ2-2
abundance: NA
v_gene: TRBV5-1
d_gene: NA
CDR3aa: CASSPRDSNTGELFF
CDR3nt: TGCGCCAGCAGCCCTCGGGATTCGAACACCGGGGAGCTGTTTTTT

j_gene: TRBJ1-2
abundance: NA
v_gene: TRBV2
d_gene: NA
CDR3aa: CASSEPSYGYTF
CDR3nt: TGTGCCAGCAGTGAACCCTCGTATGGCTACACCTTC

j_gene: TRBJ1-2
abundance: NA
v_gene: TRBV5-6
d_gene: NA
CDR3aa: CASSYPGVRGGYTF
CDR3nt: TGTGCCAGCAGCTACCCGGGTGTCCGAGGGGGCTACACCTTC

j_gene: TRBJ2-5
abundance: NA
v_gene: TRBV2
d_gene: NA
CDR3aa: CASSRTEETQYF
CDR3nt: TGTGCCAGCAGTAGGACAGAAGAGACCCAGTACTTC

j_gene: TRBJ2-5
abundance: once
v_gene: TRBV2
d_gene: NA
CDR3aa: CASSLQGGETQYF
CDR3nt: TGTGCCAGCAGTTTACAGGGAGGAGAGACCCAGTACTTC

j_gene: TRBJ2-3
abundance: NA
v_gene: TRBV5-1
d_gene: TRBD2
CDR3aa: CASSLTSGTDTQYF
CDR3nt: TGCGCCAGCAGCTTGACTAGCGGCACAGATACGCAGTATTTT

j_gene: TRBJ1-3
abundance: few
v_gene: TRBV28
d_gene: NA
CDR3aa: CASSETDHSGNTIYF
CDR3nt: TGTGCCAGCAGCGAAACCGACCACTCTGGAAACACCATATATTTT

j_gene: TRBJ2-4
abundance: NA
v_gene: TRBV29-1
d_gene: TRBD1
CDR3aa: CSVVLQGLIAKNIQYF
CDR3nt: TGCAGCGTTGTCCTACAGGGGCTAATAGCCAAAAACATTCAGTACTTC

j_gene: TRBJ1-2
abundance: NA
v_gene: TRBV7-9
d_gene: TRBD1
CDR3aa: CASSPQGLYGYTF
CDR3nt: TGTGCCAGCAGCCCACAGGGGCTCTATGGCTACACCTTC

j_gene: TRBJ1-1
abundance: few
v_gene: TRBV6-5
d_gene: NA
CDR3aa: CASSYSGSMNTEAFF
CDR3nt: TGTGCCAGCAGTTACTCTGGGTCGATGAACACTGAAGCTTTCTTT

j_gene: TRBJ2-3
abundance: NA
v_gene: TRBV7-3
d_gene: NA
CDR3aa: CASSLGRRAADTQYF
CDR3nt: TGTGCCAGCAGCTTAGGTCGAAGGGCGGCAGATACGCAGTATTTT

j_gene: TRBJ2-1
abundance: NA
v_gene: TRBV9
d_gene: NA
CDR3aa: CASSVTVSPSYNEQFF
CDR3nt: TGTGCCAGCAGCGTGACAGTCTCCCCCTCCTACAATGAGCAGTTCTTC

j_gene: TRBJ2-5
abundance: NA
v_gene: TRBV5-1
d_gene: NA
CDR3aa: CASSLEGLKETQYF
CDR3nt: TGCGCCAGCAGCTTGGAAGGACTAAAAGAGACCCAGTACTTC

j_gene: TRBJ2-1
abundance: NA
v_gene: TRBV10-3
d_gene: NA
CDR3aa: CAISESNGGLGHGQFF
CDR3nt: TGTGCCATCAGTGAGTCGAACGGCGGCCTAGGACACGGGCAGTTCTTC

j_gene: TRBJ2-2
abundance: NA
v_gene: TRBV4-1
d_gene: NA
CDR3aa: CASSGHQGMAGELFF
CDR3nt: TGCGCCAGCAGCGGACATCAGGGTATGGCCGGGGAGCTGTTTTTT

j_gene: TRBJ1-5
abundance: NA
v_gene: TRBV18
d_gene: NA
CDR3aa: CASSPTRQAYSNQPQHF
CDR3nt: TGTGCCAGCTCACCAACCCGACAAGCATATAGCAATCAGCCCCAGCATTTT

j_gene: TRBJ2-5
abundance: few
v_gene: TRBV11-2
d_gene: NA
CDR3aa: CASSLDPGRGMTQYF
CDR3nt: TGTGCCAGCAGCTTAGATCCGGGCAGGGGAATGACCCAGTACTTC

j_gene: TRBJ2-5
abundance: NA
v_gene: TRBV27
d_gene: TRBD2
CDR3aa: CASSLRGSGRIETQYF
CDR3nt: TGTGCCAGCAGTTTAAGGGGTAGCGGGAGAATAGAGACCCAGTACTTC

j_gene: TRBJ1-1
abundance: NA
v_gene: TRBV5-1
d_gene: NA
CDR3aa: CASSLVATGGTEAFF
CDR3nt: TGCGCCAGCAGCTTGGTTGCCACCGGCGGCACTGAAGCTTTCTTT

j_gene: TRBJ2-1
abundance: many
v_gene: TRBV5-1
d_gene: TRBD2
CDR3aa: CASSLVLAGSNEQFF
CDR3nt: TGCGCCAGCAGCTTGGTCCTAGCGGGAAGTAATGAGCAGTTCTTC

j_gene: TRBJ2-3
abundance: NA
v_gene: TRBV9
d_gene: TRBD2
CDR3aa: CASSVGTTSTDTQYF
CDR3nt: TGTGCCAGCAGCGTCGGGACTACTAGCACAGATACGCAGTATTTT